The clone carrying this T cell receptor beta chain was seen many times. No antigen is known for it. This specimen comes from a study of CD8 T cells in ankylosing spondylitis. General study results and limits: Before this, some motif variants had been reported in reactive arthritis synovial fluid and blood.

Construction of TCR beta libraries was performed using quantitative 5'-RACE with molecular barcodes. MiXCR, applied by TCRdb to the 5' RACE reads, yields one record per CDR3 protein. The sample shows about 240,000 distinct CDR3 sequences, about 10% of them seen only once. The CDR3 contains 15 residues. Trimming took 3 bases from V and 3 from J, leaving 18 bases between them. Germline V gene lookup returns CDR1 DFQATT and CDR2 SNEGSKA (reference sequence). The chain couples TRBV20-1 to TRBJ2-7; the D call may be TRBD1 or TRBD2 (6 bases each). The TCR was taken from a male donor with ankylosing spondylitis or in good health (not recorded which). The sequenced material came from blood, either unsorted or a sorted T cell fraction (not recorded which). The CDR3: CSARGPGGEHYEQYF. DNA for the CDR3: TGCAGTGCTAGGGGTCCCGGGGGCGAGCACTACGAGCAGTACTTC.